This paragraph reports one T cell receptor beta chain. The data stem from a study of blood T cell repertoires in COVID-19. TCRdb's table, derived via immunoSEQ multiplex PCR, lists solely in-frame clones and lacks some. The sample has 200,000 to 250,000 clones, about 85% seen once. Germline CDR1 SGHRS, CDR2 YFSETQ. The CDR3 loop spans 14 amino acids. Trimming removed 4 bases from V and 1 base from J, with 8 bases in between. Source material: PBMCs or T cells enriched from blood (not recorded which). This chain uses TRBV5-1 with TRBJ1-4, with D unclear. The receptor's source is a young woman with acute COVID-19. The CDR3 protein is CASSAEGTNEKLFF. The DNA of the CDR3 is TGCGCCAGCAGCGCGGAGGGAACTAATGAAAAACTGTTTTTT.